The clone carrying this T cell receptor (beta chain) was seen more than once but under ten times. The antigen is not known. Losses at the gene ends were 6 bases for V and 6 bases for J; bases not matched to a gene: 10. CDR3 length: 14 residues. The record originates from a study of post-analysis software for immune sequencing data. Whole-study results and caveats: A few TRBV segments occurring more often in patients than controls included TRBV5-6, TRBV5-1 and TRBV20-1.

The TCR beta cDNA libraries carried unique molecular identifiers. TCRdb reprocessed the PCR reads via MiXCR and lists one record per CDR3 protein. The sample holds hundreds of thousands of distinct CDR3 sequences, 25% to 30% seen once. The sequenced sample consisted of blood. This clonotype was sampled from a girl between 5 and 17 years old with multiple sclerosis. V usage is TRBV12-3 or TRBV12-4 and J usage is TRBJ1-2, with 7 bases that match TRBD1. The CDR3 bases are TGTGCCAGCAGGGCCGACAGGGTCCCCAATGGCTACACCTTC. Its protein is CASRADRVPNGYTF.